This T cell receptor (beta chain) was identified in a study of cytomegalovirus exposure and HLA in healthy donors. With 60 Vbeta and 13 Jbeta primers, the PCR was carried out. Assay used: immunoSEQ multiplex PCR; TCRdb lists only in-frame clones, some missing. This sample has about 160,000 clones; approximately 86% occur once, and the top ten carry nearly 2%. The CDR3 spans 13 residues. From germline, CDR1 is SEHNR and CDR2 FQNEAQ (reference sequence). Trimming took 4 bases from V and 1 from J, leaving 8 bases between them. This clonotype was obtained from a young woman in good health and CMV-seronegative. Sequencing used PBMCs. The V call is TRBV7-9, the J call TRBJ2-7; D is perhaps TRBD2 (5 bases). In DNA form, the CDR3 reads TGTGCCAGCAGCTCCGGGGTTTCCTACGAGCAGTACTTC. The encoded protein is CASSSGVSYEQYF.